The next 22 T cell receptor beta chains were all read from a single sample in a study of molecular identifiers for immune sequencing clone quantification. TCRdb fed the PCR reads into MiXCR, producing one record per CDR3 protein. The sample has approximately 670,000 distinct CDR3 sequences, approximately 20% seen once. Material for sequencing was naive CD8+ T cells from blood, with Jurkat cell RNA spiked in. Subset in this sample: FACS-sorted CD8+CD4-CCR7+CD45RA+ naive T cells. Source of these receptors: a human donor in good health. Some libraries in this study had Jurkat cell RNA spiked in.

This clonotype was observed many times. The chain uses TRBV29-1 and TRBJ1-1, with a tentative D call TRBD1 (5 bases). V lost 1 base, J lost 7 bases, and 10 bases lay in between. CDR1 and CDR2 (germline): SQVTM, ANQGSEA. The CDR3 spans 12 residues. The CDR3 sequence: CSVEGGRLEAFF. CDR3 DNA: TGCAGCGTTGAAGGGGGCAGACTTGAAGCTTTCTTT.

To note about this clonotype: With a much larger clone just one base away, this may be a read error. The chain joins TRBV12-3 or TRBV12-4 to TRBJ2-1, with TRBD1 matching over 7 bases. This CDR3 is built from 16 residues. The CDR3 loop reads CASSLEGQSSYNERFF. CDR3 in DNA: TGTGCCAGCAGTTTAGAGGGACAGTCATCCTACAATGAGCGGTTCTTC.

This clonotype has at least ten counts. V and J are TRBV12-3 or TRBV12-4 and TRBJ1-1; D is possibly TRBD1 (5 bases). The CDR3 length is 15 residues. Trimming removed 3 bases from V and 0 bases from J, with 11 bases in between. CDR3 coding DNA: TGTGCCAGCAGTTTGACGACAGCGTTGAACACTGAAGCTTTCTTT. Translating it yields CASSLTTALNTEAFF.

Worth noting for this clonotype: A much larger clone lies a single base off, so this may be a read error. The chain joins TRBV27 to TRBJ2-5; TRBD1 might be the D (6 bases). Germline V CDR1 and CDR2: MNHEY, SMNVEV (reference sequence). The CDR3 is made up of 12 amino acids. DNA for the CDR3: TGTGCCTGCAGTCTGCTAGGGGGGACCCAGTACTTC. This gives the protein CACSLLGGTQYF.

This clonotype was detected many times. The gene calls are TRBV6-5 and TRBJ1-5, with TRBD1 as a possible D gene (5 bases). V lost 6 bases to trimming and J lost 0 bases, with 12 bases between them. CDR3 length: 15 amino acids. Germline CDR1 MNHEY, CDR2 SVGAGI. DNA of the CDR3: TGTGCCAGCAGATCACACGACAGTAGCAATCAGCCCCAGCATTTT. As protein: CASRSHDSSNQPQHF.

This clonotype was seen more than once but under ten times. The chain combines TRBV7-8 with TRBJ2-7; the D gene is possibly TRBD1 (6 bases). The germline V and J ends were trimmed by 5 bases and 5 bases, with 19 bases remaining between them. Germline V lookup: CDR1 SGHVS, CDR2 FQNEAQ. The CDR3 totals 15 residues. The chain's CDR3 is CASSGNQGSRDEQYF. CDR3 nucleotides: TGTGCCAGCAGCGGAAACCAGGGGAGCCGGGACGAGCAGTACTTC. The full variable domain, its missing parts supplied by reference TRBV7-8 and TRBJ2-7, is GAGVSQSPRYKVAKRGQDVALRCDPISGHVSLFWYQQALGQGPEFLTYFQNEAQLDKSGLPSDRFFAERPEGSVSTLKIQRTQQEDSAVYLCASSGNQGSRDEQYFGPGTRLTVT.

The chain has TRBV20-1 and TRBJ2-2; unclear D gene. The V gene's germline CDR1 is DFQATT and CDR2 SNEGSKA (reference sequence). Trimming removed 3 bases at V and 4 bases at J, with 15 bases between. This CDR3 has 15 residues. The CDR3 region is CSASEGLRGTGELFF. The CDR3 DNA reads TGCAGTGCTAGTGAAGGCCTCCGAGGCACCGGGGAGCTGTTTTTT.

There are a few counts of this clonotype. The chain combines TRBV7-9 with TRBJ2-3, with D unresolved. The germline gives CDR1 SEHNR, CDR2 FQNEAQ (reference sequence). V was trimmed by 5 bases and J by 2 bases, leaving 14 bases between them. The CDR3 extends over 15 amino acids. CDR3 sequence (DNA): TGTGCCAGCAGCCCAGCTGAATCCTACACAGATACGCAGTATTTT. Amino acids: CASSPAESYTDTQYF.

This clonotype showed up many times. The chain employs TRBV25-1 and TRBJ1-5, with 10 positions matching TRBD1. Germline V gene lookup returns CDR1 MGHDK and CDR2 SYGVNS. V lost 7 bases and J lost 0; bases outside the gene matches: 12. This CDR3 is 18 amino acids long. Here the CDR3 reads CASTPPSWDRGSNQPQHF. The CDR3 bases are TGTGCCAGCACCCCTCCGAGCTGGGACAGGGGTAGCAATCAGCCCCAGCATTTT. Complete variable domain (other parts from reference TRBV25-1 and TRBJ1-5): EADIYQTPRYLVIGTGKKITLECSQTMGHDKMYWYQQDPGMELHLIHYSYGVNSTEKGDLSSESTVSRIRTEHFPLTLESARPSHTSQYLCASTPPSWDRGSNQPQHFGDGTRLSIL.

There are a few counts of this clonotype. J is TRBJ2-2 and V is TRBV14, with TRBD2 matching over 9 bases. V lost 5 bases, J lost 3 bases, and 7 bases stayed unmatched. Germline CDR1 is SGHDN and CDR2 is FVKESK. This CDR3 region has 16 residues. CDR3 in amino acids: CASSRLAGVYTGELFF. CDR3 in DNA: TGTGCCAGCAGCAGATTAGCGGGAGTATACACCGGGGAGCTGTTTTTT.

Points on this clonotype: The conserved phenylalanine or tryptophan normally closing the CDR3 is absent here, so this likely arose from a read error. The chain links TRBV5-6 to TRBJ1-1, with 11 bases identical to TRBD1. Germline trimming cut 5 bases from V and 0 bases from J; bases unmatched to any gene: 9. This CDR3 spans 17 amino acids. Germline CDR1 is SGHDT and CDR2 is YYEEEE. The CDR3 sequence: CASSRDRGWNMNTEAFL. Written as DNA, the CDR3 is TGTGCCAGCAGTCGGGACAGGGGGTGGAACATGAACACTGAAGCTTTCCTT.

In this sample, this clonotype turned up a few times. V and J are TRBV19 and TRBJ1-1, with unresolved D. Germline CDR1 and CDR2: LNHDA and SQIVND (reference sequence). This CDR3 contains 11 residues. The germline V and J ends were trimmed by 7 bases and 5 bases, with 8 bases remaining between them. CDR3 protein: CASISGTEAFF. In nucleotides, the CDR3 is TGTGCCAGTATCAGTGGAACTGAAGCTTTCTTT.

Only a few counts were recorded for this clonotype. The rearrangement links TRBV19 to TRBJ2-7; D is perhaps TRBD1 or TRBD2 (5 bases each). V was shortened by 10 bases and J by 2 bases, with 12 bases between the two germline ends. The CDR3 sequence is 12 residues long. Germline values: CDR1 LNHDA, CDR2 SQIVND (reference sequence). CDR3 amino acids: CATRDGTYEQYF. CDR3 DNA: TGTGCCACCCGGGACGGGACCTACGAGCAGTACTTC.

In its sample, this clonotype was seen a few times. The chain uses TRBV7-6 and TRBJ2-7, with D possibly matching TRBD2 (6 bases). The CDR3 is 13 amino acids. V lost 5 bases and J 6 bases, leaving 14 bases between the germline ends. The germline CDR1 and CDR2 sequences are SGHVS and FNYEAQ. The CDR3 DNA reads TGTGCCAGCAGCCCGACGTTGGGGGGCGAGCAGTACTTC. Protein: CASSPTLGGEQYF.

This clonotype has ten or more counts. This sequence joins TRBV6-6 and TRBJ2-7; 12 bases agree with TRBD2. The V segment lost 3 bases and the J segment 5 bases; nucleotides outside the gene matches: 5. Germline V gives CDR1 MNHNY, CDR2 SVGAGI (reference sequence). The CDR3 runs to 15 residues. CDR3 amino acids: CASSYQTSGRDEQYF. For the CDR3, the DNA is TGTGCCAGCAGTTATCAGACTAGCGGGAGAGACGAGCAGTACTTC.

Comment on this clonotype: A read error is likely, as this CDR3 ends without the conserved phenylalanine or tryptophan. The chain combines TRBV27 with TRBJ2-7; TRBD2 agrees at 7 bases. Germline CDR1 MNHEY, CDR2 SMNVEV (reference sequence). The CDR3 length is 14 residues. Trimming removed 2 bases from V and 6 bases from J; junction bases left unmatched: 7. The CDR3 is CASSLDQRDTEQYS. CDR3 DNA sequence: TGTGCCAGCAGTTTAGACCAGCGGGATACCGAGCAGTACTCC.

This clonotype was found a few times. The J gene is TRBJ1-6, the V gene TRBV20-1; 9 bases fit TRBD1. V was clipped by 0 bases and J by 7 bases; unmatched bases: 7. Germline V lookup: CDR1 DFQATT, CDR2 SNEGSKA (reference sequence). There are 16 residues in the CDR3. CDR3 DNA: TGCAGTGCTAGAGAAGAAAACAGGGGGCTGAATTCACCCCTCCACTTT. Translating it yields CSAREENRGLNSPLHF.

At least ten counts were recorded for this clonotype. Written as DNA, the CDR3 is TGTGCCAGCAGTTACTCGTTAGTAGGCGGCTACACCTTC. This encodes CASSYSLVGGYTF. The rearrangement uses TRBV6-5 and TRBJ1-2; no clear D gene. Germline assignment: CDR1 MNHEY and CDR2 SVGAGI. There are 13 residues in the CDR3. Trimming pared 0 bases from V and 8 bases from J, leaving 10 bases between.

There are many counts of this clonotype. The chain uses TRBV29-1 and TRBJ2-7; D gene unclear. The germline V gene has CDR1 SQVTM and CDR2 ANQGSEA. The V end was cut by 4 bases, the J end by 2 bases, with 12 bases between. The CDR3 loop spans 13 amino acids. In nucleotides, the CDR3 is TGCAGCGTTGTAGATAAGGGTCCCTACGAGCAGTACTTC. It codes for CSVVDKGPYEQYF.

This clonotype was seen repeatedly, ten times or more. CDR3 region: CSARVYLPDSPIFHTQYF. In DNA form, the CDR3 reads TGCAGTGCTAGAGTATACCTACCGGACTCCCCCATCTTTCATACGCAGTATTTT. The genes are TRBV20-1 and TRBJ2-3; D perhaps matches TRBD2 (5 bases). V was shortened by 1 base and J by 7 bases, with 27 bases between the two germline ends. Germline CDR1 DFQATT, CDR2 SNEGSKA (reference sequence). The CDR3 covers 18 residues.

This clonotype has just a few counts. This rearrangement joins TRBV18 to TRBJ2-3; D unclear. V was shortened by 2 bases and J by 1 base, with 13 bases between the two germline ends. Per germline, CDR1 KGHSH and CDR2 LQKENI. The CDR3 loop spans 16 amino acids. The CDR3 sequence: CASSPVWGFGTDTQYF. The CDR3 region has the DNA TGTGCCAGCTCACCAGTCTGGGGTTTCGGCACAGATACGCAGTATTTT.

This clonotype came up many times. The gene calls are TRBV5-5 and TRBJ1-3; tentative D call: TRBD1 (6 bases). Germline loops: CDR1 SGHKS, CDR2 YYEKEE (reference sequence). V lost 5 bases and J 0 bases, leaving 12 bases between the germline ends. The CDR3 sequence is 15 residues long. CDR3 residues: CASSPGQISGNTIYF. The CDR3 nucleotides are TGTGCCAGCAGTCCAGGACAGATCTCTGGAAACACCATATATTTT.